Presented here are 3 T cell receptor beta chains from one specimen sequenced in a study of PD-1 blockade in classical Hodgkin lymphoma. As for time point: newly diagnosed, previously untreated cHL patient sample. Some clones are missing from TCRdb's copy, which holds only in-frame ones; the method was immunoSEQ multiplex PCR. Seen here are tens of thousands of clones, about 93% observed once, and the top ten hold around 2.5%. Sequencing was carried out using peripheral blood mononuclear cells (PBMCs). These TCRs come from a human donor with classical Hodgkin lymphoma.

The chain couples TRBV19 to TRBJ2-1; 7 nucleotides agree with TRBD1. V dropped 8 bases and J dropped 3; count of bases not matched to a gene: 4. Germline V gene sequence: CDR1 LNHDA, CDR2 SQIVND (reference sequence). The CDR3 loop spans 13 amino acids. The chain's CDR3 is CASLGTVYNEQFF. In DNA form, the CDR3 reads TGTGCCAGTTTAGGGACAGTCTACAATGAGCAGTTCTTC. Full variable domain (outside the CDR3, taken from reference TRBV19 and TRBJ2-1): DGGITQSPKYLFRKEGQNVTLSCEQNLNHDAMYWYRQDPGQGLRLIYYSQIVNDFQKGDIAEGYSVSREKKESFPLTVTSAQKNPTAFYLCASLGTVYNEQFFGPGTRLTVL.

This CDR3 reads CASSLGLDYEQYF. CDR3 sequence (DNA): TGTGCCAGCAGCTTGGGACTAGACTACGAGCAGTACTTC. The chain is built from TRBV5-5 and TRBJ2-7; TRBD2 might be the D (6 bases). V dropped 0 bases and J dropped 3 bases, with 7 bases sitting between them. This CDR3 is built from 13 residues. Germline CDR1 and CDR2: SGHKS and YYEKEE (reference sequence). Full variable domain (missing parts from reference TRBV5-5 and TRBJ2-7): DAGVTQSPTHLIKTRGQQVTLRCSPISGHKSVSWYQQVLGQGPQFIFQYYEKEERGRGNFPDRFSARQFPNYSSELNVNALLLGDSALYLCASSLGLDYEQYFGPGTRLTVT.

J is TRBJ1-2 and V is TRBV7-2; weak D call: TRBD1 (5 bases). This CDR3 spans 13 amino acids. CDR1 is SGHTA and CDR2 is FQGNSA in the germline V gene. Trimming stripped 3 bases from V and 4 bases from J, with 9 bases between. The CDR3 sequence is CASSFDSLYGYTF. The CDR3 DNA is TGTGCCAGCAGCTTTGACAGCCTCTATGGCTACACCTTC.